This T cell receptor beta chain was captured by sequencing in a study of CD8+ T cells in alopecia areata. On the study more broadly: The study gave treated patients oral tofacitinib at 5 to 10 mg twice daily. Tofacitinib lasted 6 to 18 months, then 6 months off drug. Study findings and constraints: There were also resident alphabeta T cells of normal skin sequenced in scalp samples. Scalp lesions, especially in alopecia totalis/universalis, had higher clonality than normal scalp.

Worth noting for this clone: The antigen remains undetermined.

The germline V gene encodes CDR1 SEHNR and CDR2 FQNEAQ (reference sequence). Between the trimmed V and J ends, which lost 1 base and 2 bases, there was a span of 8 bases. This CDR3 contains 14 residues. The treatment is: oral pan-JAK inhibitor, 5-10 mg twice daily. Reverse transcription of extracted RNA yielded cDNA, which provided the sequencing template. Using immunoSEQ multiplex PCR, the repertoire was profiled, and TCRdb retains in-frame clones only, with some absent. The table records about 220,000 clones, roughly 56% of them present only once. The chain couples TRBV7-9 to TRBJ1-2, with D unresolved. The sequence was obtained from a human donor with alopecia areata. The starting material was CD4+ T cells sorted from blood, obtained at week 4, from a patient treated with tofacitinib. CDR3 in amino acids: CASSLGTENYGYTF. The CDR3 DNA is TGTGCCAGCAGCTTAGGCACGGAGAACTATGGCTACACCTTC.